This T cell receptor (beta chain) emerged from a study of monozygotic twins with inflammatory bowel disease. Regarding the study as a whole: Discordant twins had repertoire similarity that did not differ from that of concordant twins, possibly from limited power.

The germline gives CDR1 MNHEY, CDR2 SVGEGT. The CDR3 is 14 residues long. Regarding this clonotype: The target antigen is unknown.

Samples each yielded cDNA through eight separate reactions. TCRdb derives one entry per CDR3 protein from the 5' RACE reads, leaving out DNA. The repertoire shows some 450,000 distinct CDR3 sequences; the top ten hold 2.4%. Blood was collected, roughly 2.5 ml per donor. The material sequenced was blood. The gene calls are TRBV6-2 or TRBV6-3 and TRBJ1-1. The TCR originated in a human donor with ulcerative colitis or Crohn's disease, or a healthy co-twin of an affected twin (not recorded which). The CDR3 loop is CASSYRPGGTEAFF.